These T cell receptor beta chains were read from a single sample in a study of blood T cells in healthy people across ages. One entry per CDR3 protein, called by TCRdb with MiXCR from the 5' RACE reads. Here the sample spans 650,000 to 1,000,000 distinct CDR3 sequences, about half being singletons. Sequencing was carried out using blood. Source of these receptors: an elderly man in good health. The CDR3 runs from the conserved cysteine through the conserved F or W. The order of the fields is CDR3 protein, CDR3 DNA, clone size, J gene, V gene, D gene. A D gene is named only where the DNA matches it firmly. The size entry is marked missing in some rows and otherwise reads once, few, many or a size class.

CDR3 protein: CASMGTSVDEQYF
CDR3 DNA: TGTGCCAGCATGGGGACTAGCGTCGACGAGCAGTACTTC
clone size: -
J gene: TRBJ2-7
V gene: TRBV5-5
D gene: TRBD2

CDR3 protein: CASSAGGTTDTQYF
CDR3 DNA: TGTGCCAGCAGCGCCGGGGGTACCACAGATACGCAGTATTTT
clone size: -
J gene: TRBJ2-3
V gene: TRBV9
D gene: -

CDR3 protein: CASSYGTGLSYEQYF
CDR3 DNA: TGTGCCAGCAGTTACGGGACAGGGCTGAGCTACGAGCAGTACTTC
clone size: -
J gene: TRBJ2-7
V gene: TRBV6-5
D gene: TRBD1

CDR3 protein: CSSAGVSQTQYF
CDR3 DNA: TGCAGTAGCGCCGGGGTATCCCAGACGCAGTATTTT
clone size: -
J gene: TRBJ2-3
V gene: TRBV29-1
D gene: -

CDR3 protein: CASSLEQGTYEQYF
CDR3 DNA: TGCGCCAGCAGCTTGGAACAGGGAACCTACGAGCAGTACTTC
clone size: few
J gene: TRBJ2-7
V gene: TRBV5-1
D gene: -

CDR3 protein: CASSSTGLAGAPTKYNEQFF
CDR3 DNA: TGCGCCAGCAGCTCAACGGGACTAGCGGGAGCGCCAACCAAATACAATGAGCAGTTCTTC
clone size: few
J gene: TRBJ2-1
V gene: TRBV5-1
D gene: TRBD2

CDR3 protein: CASSESPALGQYF
CDR3 DNA: TGTGCCAGCAGTGAATCCCCAGCCCTTGGGCAGTACTTC
clone size: -
J gene: TRBJ2-7
V gene: TRBV25-1
D gene: -

CDR3 protein: CASSLIDRESYEQYF
CDR3 DNA: TGCGCCAGCAGCTTGATTGATCGGGAGTCCTACGAGCAGTACTTC
clone size: few
J gene: TRBJ2-7
V gene: TRBV5-1
D gene: -

CDR3 protein: CSVSGTTDEKLFF
CDR3 DNA: TGCAGCGTCTCCGGGACAACAGATGAAAAACTGTTTTTT
clone size: -
J gene: TRBJ1-4
V gene: TRBV29-1
D gene: -

CDR3 protein: CASSFRYTSSYEQYF
CDR3 DNA: TGTGCCAGCAGTTTTCGGTACACAAGCTCCTACGAGCAGTACTTC
clone size: few
J gene: TRBJ2-7
V gene: TRBV27
D gene: -

CDR3 protein: CSVERRSGGAGYEQFF
CDR3 DNA: TGCAGCGTTGAGAGAAGGTCAGGGGGCGCGGGTTATGAGCAGTTCTTC
clone size: once
J gene: TRBJ2-1
V gene: TRBV29-1
D gene: TRBD1

CDR3 protein: CASSSIAGGGIEQFF
CDR3 DNA: TGTGCCAGCAGCTCCATAGCGGGAGGGGGGATTGAGCAGTTCTTC
clone size: -
J gene: TRBJ2-1
V gene: TRBV9
D gene: TRBD2

CDR3 protein: CASSLVRSGANVLTF
CDR3 DNA: TGTGCCAGCAGCTTAGTCAGGTCTGGGGCCAACGTCCTGACTTTC
clone size: once
J gene: TRBJ2-6
V gene: TRBV7-9
D gene: -

CDR3 protein: CASSSRGGPTGELFF
CDR3 DNA: TGTGCCAGCAGCTCGAGGGGGGGGCCGACCGGGGAGCTGTTTTTT
clone size: few
J gene: TRBJ2-2
V gene: TRBV7-3
D gene: -

CDR3 protein: CASSSGQASGGTQYF
CDR3 DNA: TGTGCCAGCAGCTCCGGACAGGCCAGTGGAGGGACCCAGTACTTC
clone size: -
J gene: TRBJ2-5
V gene: TRBV7-9
D gene: TRBD1

CDR3 protein: CASKNNEGEQYF
CDR3 DNA: TGTGCCAGCAAAAATAATGAGGGGGAGCAGTACTTC
clone size: -
J gene: TRBJ2-5
V gene: TRBV6-5
D gene: -

CDR3 protein: CASSGPGTGSAYEQYF
CDR3 DNA: TGTGCCAGCAGTGGACCCGGGACAGGGTCTGCCTACGAGCAGTACTTC
clone size: -
J gene: TRBJ2-7
V gene: TRBV6-1
D gene: TRBD1

CDR3 protein: CASSLRQESGQYF
CDR3 DNA: TGTGCCAGCAGCCTCCGGCAGGAGTCGGGGCAGTACTTC
clone size: -
J gene: TRBJ2-5
V gene: TRBV3-1
D gene: -

CDR3 protein: CASSHRTSGPFGTDTQYF
CDR3 DNA: TGTGCCAGCAGCCATAGAACTAGCGGCCCCTTTGGCACAGATACGCAGTATTTT
clone size: -
J gene: TRBJ2-3
V gene: TRBV3-1
D gene: TRBD2

CDR3 protein: CASSLRQGIGWTEAFF
CDR3 DNA: TGTGCCAGCAGCTTAAGACAGGGGATCGGATGGACTGAAGCTTTCTTT
clone size: -
J gene: TRBJ1-1
V gene: TRBV7-9
D gene: TRBD1

CDR3 protein: CSARVAGTSTDTQYF
CDR3 DNA: TGCAGTGCTCGCGTAGCGGGTACTAGCACAGATACGCAGTATTTT
clone size: few
J gene: TRBJ2-3
V gene: TRBV20-1
D gene: TRBD2

CDR3 protein: CASSFTSGRTDTQYF
CDR3 DNA: TGTGCCAGCAGTTTTACCAGCGGGAGGACAGATACGCAGTATTTT
clone size: many
J gene: TRBJ2-3
V gene: TRBV12-3/TRBV12-4
D gene: TRBD2

CDR3 protein: CASSPQAAASGEQFF
CDR3 DNA: TGTGCCAGCAGCCCCCAAGCGGCGGCGTCGGGGGAGCAGTTCTTC
clone size: few
J gene: TRBJ2-1
V gene: TRBV9
D gene: -

CDR3 protein: CASSHGGPRTEDNSPLHF
CDR3 DNA: TGTGCCAGCAGCCACGGAGGTCCTAGGACGGAAGATAATTCACCCCTCCACTTT
clone size: -
J gene: TRBJ1-6
V gene: TRBV27
D gene: -

CDR3 protein: CASSFGLTWGTDTQYF
CDR3 DNA: TGCGCCAGCAGCTTTGGACTCACCTGGGGCACAGATACGCAGTATTTT
clone size: -
J gene: TRBJ2-3
V gene: TRBV5-1
D gene: -

CDR3 protein: CASSEGANYGYTF
CDR3 DNA: TGTGCCAGCAGTGAAGGGGCGAACTATGGCTACACCTTC
clone size: many
J gene: TRBJ1-2
V gene: TRBV2
D gene: -

CDR3 protein: CASRGLAGIGSETQYF
CDR3 DNA: TGTGCCAGCAGGGGACTAGCGGGAATCGGATCGGAGACCCAGTACTTC
clone size: few
J gene: TRBJ2-5
V gene: TRBV5-6
D gene: TRBD2

CDR3 protein: CASGQGDSGNTIYF
CDR3 DNA: TGCGCCAGCGGACAGGGGGACTCTGGAAACACCATATATTTT
clone size: -
J gene: TRBJ1-3
V gene: TRBV5-1
D gene: TRBD1

CDR3 protein: CAIKRYSEGENEQFF
CDR3 DNA: TGTGCCATCAAGAGGTACTCGGAGGGGGAGAATGAGCAGTTCTTC
clone size: -
J gene: TRBJ2-1
V gene: TRBV10-3
D gene: -

CDR3 protein: CSVEDTNYGYTF
CDR3 DNA: TGCAGCGTTGAAGATACTAACTATGGCTACACCTTC
clone size: -
J gene: TRBJ1-2
V gene: TRBV29-1
D gene: -

CDR3 protein: CASSLRGKRGTEAFF
CDR3 DNA: TGTGCCAGCAGTTTAAGGGGCAAAAGGGGGACTGAAGCTTTCTTT
clone size: few
J gene: TRBJ1-1
V gene: TRBV27
D gene: -

CDR3 protein: CASEAGGLYNEQYF
CDR3 DNA: TGCGCCAGCGAGGCAGGGGGCCTCTACAATGAGCAGTACTTC
clone size: -
J gene: TRBJ2-7
V gene: TRBV5-1
D gene: TRBD1

CDR3 protein: CSASKADTQYF
CDR3 DNA: TGCAGTGCTAGTAAAGCAGATACGCAGTATTTT
clone size: -
J gene: TRBJ2-3
V gene: TRBV20-1
D gene: -

CDR3 protein: CASSSTLDYEQYF
CDR3 DNA: TGCGCCAGCAGCTCGACACTAGACTACGAGCAGTACTTC
clone size: few
J gene: TRBJ2-7
V gene: TRBV5-1
D gene: -

CDR3 protein: CASSSTGTIDNEQFF
CDR3 DNA: TGTGCCAGCAGTTCCACCGGGACTATCGACAATGAGCAGTTCTTC
clone size: -
J gene: TRBJ2-1
V gene: TRBV27
D gene: TRBD2

CDR3 protein: CASSKGTPSSEQYF
CDR3 DNA: TGTGCCAGTAGTAAAGGGACCCCCTCCTCCGAGCAGTACTTC
clone size: few
J gene: TRBJ2-7
V gene: TRBV19
D gene: -

CDR3 protein: CASSLQQHSNQPQHF
CDR3 DNA: TGTGCCAGCAGTTTACAACAGCATAGCAATCAGCCCCAGCATTTT
clone size: -
J gene: TRBJ1-5
V gene: TRBV28
D gene: -

CDR3 protein: CASSLLQPGANVLTF
CDR3 DNA: TGTGCCAGCAGCTTATTACAGCCTGGGGCCAACGTCCTGACTTTC
clone size: many
J gene: TRBJ2-6
V gene: TRBV7-2
D gene: -

CDR3 protein: CSAGDRGSYNEQFF
CDR3 DNA: TGCAGTGCTGGGGACAGGGGATCCTACAATGAGCAGTTCTTC
clone size: -
J gene: TRBJ2-1
V gene: TRBV20-1
D gene: TRBD1

CDR3 protein: CASSVGVGPIYNEQFF
CDR3 DNA: TGTGCCAGCAGCGTGGGAGTGGGCCCTATATACAATGAGCAGTTCTTC
clone size: -
J gene: TRBJ2-1
V gene: TRBV5-5
D gene: -

CDR3 protein: CASSEAPLVGELYF
CDR3 DNA: TGTGCCAGCAGTGAAGCGCCCTTAGTGGGCGAGCTGTACTTC
clone size: -
J gene: TRBJ2-7
V gene: TRBV6-1
D gene: -

CDR3 protein: CAISESTGAPGANVLTF
CDR3 DNA: TGTGCCATCAGTGAGTCGACGGGGGCGCCTGGGGCCAACGTCCTGACTTTC
clone size: few
J gene: TRBJ2-6
V gene: TRBV10-3
D gene: -